Included here is one T cell receptor beta chain sequence, with context. Its antigen is unknown. These data belong to a study of T cells expressing NK-cell markers. The overall study: It was from sorted CD3+CD56+NKG2C+, CD3+CD56+NKG2C- and CD3+CD56-NKG2C+ T cells that TCR beta repertoires came.

The TCR beta cDNA came from 5'RACE template switching with UMIs. TCRdb re-called the 5' RACE reads, yielding one record per CDR3 amino acid sequence without DNA. The sample totals about 460,000 distinct CDR3 sequences. Study-wide results and limits: In a handful of donors, dominant CD3+CD56+NKG2C+ clones formed about 1.0-7.0% of CD8+ cells. The same clonotypes also predominated in the CD3+CD56-NKG2C+ fraction of a few donors.

This CDR3 is 14 amino acids long. The V gene's germline CDR1 is SNHLY and CDR2 FYNNEI. Specimen: blood T cells: a sorted CD56 or NKG2C T cell subset, CD4+ or CD8+ T cells, or bulk PBMC T cells (not recorded which). V usage is TRBV2 and J usage is TRBJ2-2; absent DNA, TCRdb's TRBD2 call cannot be checked. This TCR came from a woman aged 50 to 65 in good health. The CDR3 loop reads CAGARRENTGELFF.